This entry is about one T cell receptor (beta chain). Its antigen is undetermined. The data were obtained in a study of identical twins. The CDR3 spans 14 residues. The V end lost 0 bases, the J end lost 4 bases, and 11 bases lay between the germline ends. Germline-derived CDR1 and CDR2 are SQVTM and ANQGSEA. Findings and caveats of the study: Monozygotic twins shared more out-of-frame TCR alpha than recombination models predicted. Low generation probability was overrepresented in out-of-frame alpha sequences shared by twins. The authors noted that invariant MAIT and iNKT cells could partly confound zero-insertion analyses. Twin pairs had excess sharing that was weaker in beta out-of-frame sequences.

TCRdb used MiXCR to reprocess the 5' RACE reads, holding one entry per CDR3 protein. The data contain about 690,000 distinct CDR3 sequences, around 5.7% of them singletons. The chain combines TRBV29-1 with TRBJ2-3; no definite D call. The receptor was derived from a man aged 18 to 35 in good health. Material for sequencing was naive T cells sorted from blood. The CDR3 loop reads CSVEDPLNADTQYF. The CDR3 nucleotides read TGCAGCGTTGAAGATCCCCTTAACGCAGATACGCAGTATTTT.